One and the same sample provided the 23 T cell receptor beta chains below, sequenced in a study of T cell clones after liver transplantation. TCRdb's copy holds only in-frame clones and misses some; the assay was immunoSEQ multiplex PCR. The sample includes 50,000 or so clones, less than 90% of them seen just once. The source material was CD8+ T cells from blood, sampled 12 months after liver transplant. The origin of the receptors is a human patient who received a liver transplant. Some T cells may have come from the graft donor.

This clone was seen a single time. The chain is built from TRBV2 and TRBJ2-7; either TRBD1 or TRBD2 may supply D (5 bases each). Germline loops: CDR1 SNHLY, CDR2 FYNNEI. The CDR3 contains 16 residues. Between the trimmed V and J ends, which lost 4 bases and 1 base, there was a span of 17 bases. CDR3 sequence reads: CASSVQAGEISYEQYF. In DNA form, the CDR3 reads TGTGCCAGCAGTGTACAGGCGGGCGAGATTTCCTACGAGCAGTACTTC.

V gene TRBV2 combines with J gene TRBJ2-1; D unclear. V lost 3 bases and J lost 5, with 5 bases in between. Germline V gene data show CDR1 as SNHLY and CDR2 as FYNNEI. The CDR3 contains 12 residues. The CDR3 nucleotides are TGTGCCAGCAGTGACCAGAACAATGAGCAGTTCTTC. It is translated as CASSDQNNEQFF.

The chain couples TRBV5-6 to TRBJ2-3; possibly TRBD1 for D (6 bases). Germline V gene sequence: CDR1 SGHDT, CDR2 YYEEEE. Trimming left V 4 bases short and J 5 bases short, with 14 bases between. The CDR3 is made up of 14 amino acids. This CDR3 is CASSRGQGRDTQYF. The CDR3 DNA is TGTGCCAGCAGCAGGGGACAAGGGAGAGATACGCAGTATTTT. The whole variable domain, remainder taken from reference TRBV5-6 and TRBJ2-3, is DAGVTQSPTHLIKTRGQQVTLRCSPKSGHDTVSWYQQALGQGPQFIFQYYEEEERQRGNFPDRFSGHQFPNYSSELNVNALLLGDSALYLCASSRGQGRDTQYFGPGTRLTVL.

This clone was recorded a few times. This sequence joins TRBV19 and TRBJ1-2; a possible D gene is TRBD1 (6 bases). The CDR3 spans 13 residues. The V and J ends lost 6 bases and 8 bases respectively, with 16 bases between them. Germline CDR1 LNHDA, CDR2 SQIVND (reference sequence). The CDR3 reads CASRMIQGSGYTF. DNA for the CDR3: TGTGCCAGTAGGATGATACAGGGATCAGGCTACACCTTC.

The V gene is TRBV9, the J gene TRBJ1-2, with D possibly matching TRBD1 (6 bases). V was clipped by 0 bases and J by 0 bases, with 9 bases between them. This CDR3 has 15 residues. Germline CDR1 SGDLS, CDR2 YYNGEE. CDR3 bases: TGTGCCAGCAGCGTAGACAGGGATACTAACTATGGCTACACCTTC. Translating it yields CASSVDRDTNYGYTF. The variable domain in full, completed from reference TRBV9 and TRBJ1-2, reads DSGVTQTPKHLITATGQRVTLRCSPRSGDLSVYWYQQSLDQGLQFLIQYYNGEERAKGNILERFSAQQFPDLHSELNLSSLELGDSALYFCASSVDRDTNYGYTFGSGTRLTVV.

This clone is a singleton in its sample. The chain recombines TRBV6-5 with TRBJ2-1; no reliable D call. The germline CDR1 and CDR2 sequences are MNHEY and SVGAGI. Trimming removed 2 bases at V and 9 bases at J, with 11 bases between. CDR3 size: 13 residues. The DNA for the CDR3 is TGTGCCAGCAGTTACCACCTAGAGAGTGAGCAGTTCTTC. Translation: CASSYHLESEQFF.

The chain has TRBV9 and TRBJ2-1, with unresolved D. Germline V lookup: CDR1 SGDLS, CDR2 YYNGEE. The CDR3 runs 16 residues. Trimming took off 2 bases at V and 10 bases at J, with 22 bases between the two ends. CDR3 region: CASSVNKQLSLPEQFF. The CDR3 region has the DNA TGTGCCAGCAGCGTGAATAAGCAACTCTCCTTACCCGAGCAGTTCTTC.

This chain connects TRBV6-4 to TRBJ2-1, with 9 bases aligning to TRBD2. Trimming at V came to 5 bases and at J to 0 bases, leaving 14 bases not matched to a gene. The germline gives CDR1 MRHNA, CDR2 SNTAGT. The CDR3 has 19 residues. The CDR3 region is CASSLTGTSTPSSYNEQFF. CDR3 nucleotide sequence: TGTGCCAGCAGTTTAACCGGGACTAGCACCCCGAGCTCCTACAATGAGCAGTTCTTC.

The rearrangement joins TRBV7-9 to TRBJ1-2; weak D call: TRBD1 (5 bases). The ends were cut back, 5 bases at V and 2 bases at J, with 18 bases in the middle. Germline values: CDR1 SEHNR, CDR2 FQNEAQ (reference sequence). This CDR3 is 16 amino acids long. The CDR3 here is CASSDGRAGWNYGYTF. In nucleotides, the CDR3 is TGTGCCAGCAGCGACGGCAGGGCAGGGTGGAACTATGGCTACACCTTC. The whole variable domain, filled in from reference TRBV7-9 and TRBJ1-2, reads DTGVSQNPRHKITKRGQNVTFRCDPISEHNRLYWYRQTLGQGPEFLTYFQNEAQLEKSRLLSDRFSAERPKGSFSTLEIQRTEQGDSAMYLCASSDGRAGWNYGYTFGSGTRLTVV.

This clone showed up just once. The chain uses TRBV9 and TRBJ2-1; TRBD2 aligns across 9 bases. V was pared by 3 bases and J by 4 bases, with 8 bases of the junction left unmatched. Germline V gene lookup returns CDR1 SGDLS and CDR2 YYNGEE. CDR3 length: 16 residues. Here the CDR3 reads CASSAPRTSAYNEQFF. CDR3 DNA sequence: TGTGCCAGCAGCGCTCCTAGGACTAGCGCTTACAATGAGCAGTTCTTC.

This sequence joins TRBV19 and TRBJ2-3; 8 positions match TRBD2. V lost 7 bases and J lost 1; bases outside the gene matches: 7. This CDR3 comprises 15 residues. Germline assignment: CDR1 LNHDA and CDR2 SQIVND (reference sequence). As DNA, the CDR3 is TGTGCCAGTACCCCGGGGGGGGAGGGCACAGATACGCAGTATTTT. Encoded protein: CASTPGGEGTDTQYF.

The gene calls are TRBV13 and TRBJ1-2; D is ambiguous. The CDR3 sequence is 15 residues long. V was clipped by 4 bases and J by 4 bases, with 16 bases between them. Germline V gene data show CDR1 as PRHDT and CDR2 as FYEKMQ (reference sequence). CDR3 in DNA: TGTGCCAGCAGCTCCCACCCGGATTCTCCCTATGGCTACACCTTC. Translated: CASSSHPDSPYGYTF.

This sequence joins TRBV11-2 and TRBJ2-5; D not certain. From germline, CDR1 is SGHAT and CDR2 FQNNGV. This CDR3 is 15 amino acids long. With 1 base removed from V and 1 base from J, the gap between germline ends came to 10 bases. In DNA form, the CDR3 reads TGTGCCAGCAGCTTAGTGGCTCGGGCCCAAGAGACCCAGTACTTC. Translating it yields CASSLVARAQETQYF.

The chain recombines TRBV19 with TRBJ1-1; tentatively, D is TRBD1 (5 bases). The V and J ends lost 2 bases and 8 bases respectively, with 9 bases between them. Germline V gene lookup returns CDR1 LNHDA and CDR2 SQIVND (reference sequence). The CDR3 contains 12 residues. The CDR3 DNA reads TGTGCCAGTAGTATAAGGGGACGGGAAGCTTTCTTT. It encodes CASSIRGREAFF.

The chain carries TRBV28 and TRBJ2-5; weak D call: TRBD2 (6 bases). Germline loops: CDR1 MDHEN, CDR2 SYDVKM. CDR3 length: 15 amino acids. V lost 2 bases to trimming and J lost 5 bases, with 15 bases between them. The CDR3 sequence: CASSLRRRDKETQYF. The CDR3 coding sequence is TGTGCCAGCAGTTTACGGAGGAGGGATAAGGAGACCCAGTACTTC.

CDR3 protein: CASREVAGGPDTQYF. For the CDR3, the DNA is TGTGCCAGCAGGGAAGTAGCGGGAGGGCCAGATACGCAGTATTTT. The V gene is TRBV6-4, the J gene TRBJ2-3; TRBD2 aligns across 11 bases. J was trimmed by 4 bases and V by 6 bases; bases with no gene match: 6. The V gene's germline CDR1 is MRHNA and CDR2 SNTAGT. The CDR3 loop spans 15 amino acids.

The chain carries TRBV27 and TRBJ2-5; D is undetermined. From germline, CDR1 is MNHEY and CDR2 SMNVEV (reference sequence). The ends were cut back, 6 bases at V and 5 bases at J, with 16 bases in the middle. This CDR3 contains 14 residues. The chain's CDR3 is CASSTLDGRETQYF. DNA for the CDR3: TGTGCCAGCAGCACCTTGGACGGTAGGGAGACCCAGTACTTC.

V is TRBV11-2 and J is TRBJ1-3, with 7 bases lining up with TRBD1. This CDR3 is built from 14 residues. V gave up 5 bases and J gave up 1 base; unmatched junction bases: 2. Germline V gene data show CDR1 as SGHAT and CDR2 as FQNNGV. The CDR3 coding sequence is TGTGCCAGCAGCGCGACAGGGTCTGGAAACACCATATATTTT. As protein: CASSATGSGNTIYF.

V and J are TRBV18 and TRBJ2-7, with 12 bases that match TRBD2. Germline V gene lookup returns CDR1 KGHSH and CDR2 LQKENI. This CDR3 spans 16 amino acids. After removal of 0 bases from V and 4 bases from J, the junction contained 4 bases not matched to a gene. The CDR3 reads CASSPPPTSGSYEQYF. The CDR3, as DNA: TGTGCCAGCTCACCACCGCCGACTAGCGGGAGTTACGAGCAGTACTTC.

The rearrangement links TRBV4-1 to TRBJ2-7; 8 nucleotides line up with TRBD1. With 4 bases clipped from V and 7 bases from J, the junction kept 15 bases outside the gene matches. The CDR3 extends over 16 amino acids. The germline gives CDR1 MGHRA, CDR2 YSYEKL. The CDR3 loop reads CASSPQGPGGGEEQYF. The CDR3 bases are TGCGCCAGCAGCCCCCAAGGCCCAGGGGGCGGAGAAGAGCAGTACTTC.

The chain is built from TRBV7-6 and TRBJ1-2; D uncertain. Trimming removed 5 bases from V and 0 bases from J, with 10 bases in between. CDR1 and CDR2 from the germline V gene are SGHVS and FNYEAQ. The CDR3 sequence is 14 residues long. The DNA for the CDR3 is TGTGCCAGCAGCCCGAGGTCAGCTAACTATGGCTACACCTTC. This sequence encodes CASSPRSANYGYTF.

V is TRBV27 and J is TRBJ2-7; maybe TRBD1 (6 bases). V lost 6 bases to trimming and J lost 1 base, with 13 bases between them. The CDR3 is made up of 14 amino acids. The V gene's germline CDR1 is MNHEY and CDR2 SMNVEV (reference sequence). The CDR3 loop reads CASRVRGPSYEQYF. Written as DNA, the CDR3 is TGTGCCAGCAGGGTCAGGGGTCCTTCCTACGAGCAGTACTTC.

The chain recombines TRBV14 with TRBJ2-5; D not resolved. This CDR3 has 12 amino acids. The ends were cut back, 0 bases at V and 9 bases at J, with 8 bases in the middle. Per the germline V gene, CDR1 is SGHDN and CDR2 is FVKESK. In nucleotides, the CDR3 is TGTGCCAGCAGCCAAGATCATCCGTCCCAGTACTTC. This encodes CASSQDHPSQYF.